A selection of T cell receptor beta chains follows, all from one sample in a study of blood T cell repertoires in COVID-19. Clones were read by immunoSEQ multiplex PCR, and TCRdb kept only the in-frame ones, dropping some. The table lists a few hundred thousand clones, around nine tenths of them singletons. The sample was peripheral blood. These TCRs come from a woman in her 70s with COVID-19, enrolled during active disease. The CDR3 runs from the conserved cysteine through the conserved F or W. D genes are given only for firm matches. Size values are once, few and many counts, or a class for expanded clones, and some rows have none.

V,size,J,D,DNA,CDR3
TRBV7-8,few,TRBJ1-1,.,TGTGCCAGCAGCCTCCGTGGACAGAGATTAGTGAACACTGAAGCTTTCTTT,CASSLRGQRLVNTEAFF
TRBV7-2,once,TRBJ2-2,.,TGTGCCAGCAGTGCTAAGAACACCGGGGAGCTGTTTTTT,CASSAKNTGELFF
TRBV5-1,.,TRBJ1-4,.,TGCGCCAGCAGCTTGAACTTAAATGAAAAACTGTTTTTT,CASSLNLNEKLFF
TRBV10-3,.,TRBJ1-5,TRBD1,TGTGCCAGCAAATCGACAGGGAGTGGCAATCAGCCCCAGCATTTT,CASKSTGSGNQPQHF
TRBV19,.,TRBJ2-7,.,TGTGCCAGTAGTAGAACCTCGACAGGCTATCACTACGAGCAGTACTTC,CASSRTSTGYHYEQYF
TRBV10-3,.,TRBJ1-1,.,TGTGCCATCAGTGAGTTGGCCAGCAGCTTAGCGAACACTGAAGCTTTCTTT,CAISELASSLANTEAFF
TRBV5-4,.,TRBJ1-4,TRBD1,TGTGCCAGCAGCTCCGGGACAGGGGGCATCATGGGAGAAAAACTGTTTTTT,CASSSGTGGIMGEKLFF
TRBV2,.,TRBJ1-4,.,TGTGCCAGCAGTGACGGGCCCGGGGTGACTAATGAAAAACTGTTTTTT,CASSDGPGVTNEKLFF
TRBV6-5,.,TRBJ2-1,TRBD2,TGTGCCAGCAGTTTGGCGGGGGGGGAGCAGTTCTTC,CASSLAGGEQFF
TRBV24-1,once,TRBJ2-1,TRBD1,TGTGCCACCAGTGACCCGACAGCCGTTCCGACAGGGGAGACTGAGCAGTTCTTC,CATSDPTAVPTGETEQFF
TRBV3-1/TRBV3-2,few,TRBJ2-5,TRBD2,TGTGCCAGCAGCCTGGGACTAGGGCAAGAGACCCAGTACTTC,CASSLGLGQETQYF
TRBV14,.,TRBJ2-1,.,TGTGCCAGCAGCCGGACGACAGGCTACTCCTACAATGAGCAGTTCTTC,CASSRTTGYSYNEQFF
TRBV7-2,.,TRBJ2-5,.,TGTGCCGACTCGGCGGGGTTGGGGATGGGGGAGACCCAGTACTTC,CADSAGLGMGETQYF
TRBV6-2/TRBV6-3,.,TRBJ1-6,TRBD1,TGTGCCAGCAGTTACAATCCGCTCGCAGGGGGGAGTAATTCACCCCTCCACTTT,CASSYNPLAGGSNSPLHF
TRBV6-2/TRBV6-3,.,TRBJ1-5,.,TGTGCCAGCAGCCGGACGGGGGGAGGGAATCAGCCCCAGCATTTT,CASSRTGGGNQPQHF
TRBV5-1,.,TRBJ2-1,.,TGCGCCAGCAGCTTTGGGGGGGCCCTTGTGAATGAGCAGTTCTTC,CASSFGGALVNEQFF
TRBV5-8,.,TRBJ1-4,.,TGTGCCAGCGGGAGGTGGACTAATGAAAAACTGTTTTTT,CASGRWTNEKLFF
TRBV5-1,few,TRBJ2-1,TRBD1,TGCGCCAGCAGGGTCGAGGGACAGACCAATGAGCAGTTCTTC,CASRVEGQTNEQFF
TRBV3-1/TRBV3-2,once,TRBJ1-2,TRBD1,TGTGCCAGCAGCCCACAGGGGAATGGCTACACCTTC,CASSPQGNGYTF
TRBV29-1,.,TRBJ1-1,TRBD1,TGCAGCGTTCAACAGGGGACTGATGGGGAAGCTTTCTTT,CSVQQGTDGEAFF
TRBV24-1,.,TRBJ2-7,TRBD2,TGTGCCACCAGTGATTCCCCAGGGACTAGCGGGGGGGAGAGCTCCTACGAGCAGTACTTC,CATSDSPGTSGGESSYEQYF
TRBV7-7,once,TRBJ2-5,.,TGTGCCAGCAGCTTAGAGGGGGGGAAGGAGACCCAGTACTTC,CASSLEGGKETQYF
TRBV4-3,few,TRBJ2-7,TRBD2,TGCGCCAGCAGTCGAAGAAGCGGGGCATACGAGCAGTACTTC,CASSRRSGAYEQYF
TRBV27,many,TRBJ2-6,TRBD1,TGTGCCAGCAGTTTAAAGGCAGGGGGCTCTGGGGCCAACGTCCTGACTTTC,CASSLKAGGSGANVLTF
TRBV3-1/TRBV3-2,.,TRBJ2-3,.,TGTGCCAGCAGCCAGCGAGATACGCAGTATTTT,CASSQRDTQYF
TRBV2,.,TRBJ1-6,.,TGTGCCAGCAGTGACAACACAGGGTCCTATAATTCACCCCTCCACTTT,CASSDNTGSYNSPLHF
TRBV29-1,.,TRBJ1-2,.,TGCAGCGTTGTGGGAGGGCATGGCTACACCTTC,CSVVGGHGYTF
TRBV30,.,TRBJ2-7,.,TGTGCCTGGAGCCTCAGGAGGCTATTCTCCTACGAGCAGTACTTC,CAWSLRRLFSYEQYF
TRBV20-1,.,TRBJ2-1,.,TGCAGTGCTACTGACAGATACAATGAGCAGTTCTTC,CSATDRYNEQFF
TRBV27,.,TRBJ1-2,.,TGTGCCAGCAGCGTGGGACAAAGCTATGGCTACACCTTC,CASSVGQSYGYTF
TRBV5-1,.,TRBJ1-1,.,TGCGCCAGCAGCTTAGAGGGGAACACTGAAGCTTTCTTT,CASSLEGNTEAFF
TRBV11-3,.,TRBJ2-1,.,TGTGCCAGCAGCCAACCCTGGGACACCAACTCCTACAATGAGCAGTTCTTC,CASSQPWDTNSYNEQFF
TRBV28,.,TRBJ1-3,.,TGTGCCAGCAGTTTAGGGCCGCACGTCTCTGGAAACACCATATATTTT,CASSLGPHVSGNTIYF
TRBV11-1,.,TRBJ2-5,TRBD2,TGTGCCAGCAGCTTACCTGGACTAGCGGGGGAGACCCAGTACTTC,CASSLPGLAGETQYF
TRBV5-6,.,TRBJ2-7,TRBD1,TGTGCCAGCAGCTTGGGGGGGACAGGCTACGAGCAGTACTTC,CASSLGGTGYEQYF
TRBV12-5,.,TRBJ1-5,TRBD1,TGTGCTAGTGGTGAAGGGGGCCAGCCCCAGCATTTT,CASGEGGQPQHF
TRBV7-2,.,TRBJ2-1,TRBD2,TGTGCCAGCAGGAAGCGGGGGGTCTACAATGAGCAGTTCTTC,CASRKRGVYNEQFF
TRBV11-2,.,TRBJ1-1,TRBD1,TGTGCCAGCAGCTGGACAGGGGGCTCCGACACTGAAGCTTTCTTT,CASSWTGGSDTEAFF
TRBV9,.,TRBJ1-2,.,TGTGCCAGCACCCTTTCGGGGGGGGCTAACTATGGCTACACCTTC,CASTLSGGANYGYTF
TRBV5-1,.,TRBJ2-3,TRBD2,TGCGCCAGCAGCTTGCCGCGGGGGGCCACAGATACGCAGTATTTT,CASSLPRGATDTQYF
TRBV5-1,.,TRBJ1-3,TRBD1,TGCGCCAGCAGCTTGGAAGGGGGCGAAAACACCATATATTTT,CASSLEGGENTIYF
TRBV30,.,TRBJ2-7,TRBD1,TGTGCCTGGAGCCCCGGGACAGGCAACTCCTACGAGCAGTACTTC,CAWSPGTGNSYEQYF
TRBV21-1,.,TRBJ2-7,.,TGTGCCAGCAGCAAAGGGACGTTGGTGGGCGGGGGGTACTACGAGCAGTACTTC,CASSKGTLVGGGYYEQYF
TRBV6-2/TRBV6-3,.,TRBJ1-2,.,TGTGCCAGCAGTTCCCGCGGGGGGGCTGTTGACTATGGCTACACCTTC,CASSSRGGAVDYGYTF
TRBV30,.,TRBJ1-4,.,TGTGCCTGGAGTGTCTGGGAGACTAATGAAAAACTGTTTTTT,CAWSVWETNEKLFF
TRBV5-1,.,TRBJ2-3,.,TGCGCCAGCAGCTTGGCTGATTCGACAGGTTCAGATACGCAGTATTTT,CASSLADSTGSDTQYF
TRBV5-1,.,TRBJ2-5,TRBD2,TGCGCCAGCAGCTTGGGGACTAGTAAAGAGACCCAGTACTTC,CASSLGTSKETQYF